This TCR beta chain was identified in a study of beta chain features in type 1 diabetes. Study-level points and caveats: Equally in patients and controls, shorter templates might have been favored by PCR. Within the patient group, naive, central memory and Treg TCRB repertoires appeared more similar to each other than within healthy donors.

The CDR3 covers 12 residues. Germline CDR1 SGHDT, CDR2 YYEEEE. The V gene lost 4 bases and the J gene lost 0 bases, with 4 bases spanning the gap. cDNA synthesis used the whole RNA isolate, giving expressed TCRB sequences. Produced via immunoSEQ multiplex PCR; TCRdb's table is partial and in-frame only. The data hold 400,000 to 600,000 clones, with roughly 31% observed a single time. Worth noting for this clone: What it binds is unknown.

The chain recombines TRBV5-6 with TRBJ2-5; no firm D call. The clonotype was recovered from a man aged 18 to 29 in good health. The specimen sequenced was naive CD4+ T cells from blood. CDR3 in DNA: TGTGCCAGCAGCCTTTACCAAGAGACCCAGTACTTC. Its protein product is CASSLYQETQYF.